The 29 T cell receptor beta chains below were found in one sample sequenced in a study of siplizumab effects on memory and regulatory T cells. Their specific antigens are unknown. Cells of the mixed lymphocyte reaction were cocultured at 37 degrees C for around six days. This table comes from immunoSEQ multiplex PCR, and its TCRdb copy is limited to in-frame clones, with some not included. Of about 14,000 clones in the sample, almost 50% are singletons; the top ten hold around 9%. Specimen: CFSE-low (dividing) CD4+ T cells sorted from an allogeneic mixed lymphocyte reaction. The origin of the receptors is a human donor in good health; the cells came from an allogeneic mixed lymphocyte reaction.

Note on this clone: The sample holds other DNA sequences that translate to the same CDR3. J is TRBJ1-2 and V is TRBV30; D uncertain. CDR3 length equals 14 residues. Trimming took off 1 base at V and 4 bases at J, with 13 bases between the two ends. The germline V gene has CDR1 GTSNPN and CDR2 SVGIG (reference sequence). In DNA form, the CDR3 reads TGTGCCTGGAGTGCCAATCAGCGCTCCTATGGCTACACCTTC. It is translated as CAWSANQRSYGYTF.

This clone appeared a few times. This chain uses TRBV29-1 with TRBJ1-1; TRBD1 might be the D (5 bases). The CDR3 is 11 amino acids. V was cut by 8 bases and J by 7 bases, with 14 bases left in between. The germline V gene encodes CDR1 SQVTM and CDR2 ANQGSEA. CDR3 nucleotide sequence: TGCAGCACTTGGGGGGTTTATGAAGCTTTCTTT. Its protein product is CSTWGVYEAFF.

This clone is medium-sized within its sample. The chain carries TRBV18 and TRBJ1-1, with a possible D match to TRBD1 (6 bases). The germline V gene encodes CDR1 KGHSH and CDR2 LQKENI. CDR3 length: 13 amino acids. Trimming took 6 bases from V and 1 from J, leaving 9 bases between them. The CDR3 loop is CASSGQQNTEAFF. CDR3 DNA sequence: TGTGCCAGCTCCGGACAGCAGAACACTGAAGCTTTCTTT.

This clone was observed a few times. The chain has TRBV9 and TRBJ2-5; unclear D gene. The CDR3 is made up of 13 amino acids. V gave up 0 bases and J gave up 5 bases, with 8 bases separating them. CDR1 is SGDLS, CDR2 YYNGEE, per germline. In DNA form, the CDR3 reads TGTGCCAGCAGCGTAGCTAAGGAGGAGACCCAGTACTTC. Amino acids: CASSVAKEETQYF.

The V gene is TRBV4-1, the J gene TRBJ1-5, with 12 bases aligning to TRBD1. This CDR3 comprises 16 residues. The V segment lost 4 bases and the J segment 6 bases; nucleotides outside the gene matches: 7. Germline values: CDR1 MGHRA, CDR2 YSYEKL. The CDR3 reads CASSPGQGARSQPQHF. The CDR3 bases are TGCGCCAGCAGCCCGGGACAGGGGGCGCGTAGTCAGCCCCAGCATTTT.

This clone was detected a few times. This chain uses TRBV4-1 with TRBJ1-3; D gene ambiguous. The CDR3 totals 19 residues. The germline gives CDR1 MGHRA, CDR2 YSYEKL. Deletions cut 0 bases from V and 0 bases from J, with 18 bases between. CDR3 residues: CASSQDPDTGNPSGNTIYF. DNA for the CDR3: TGCGCCAGCAGCCAAGATCCCGATACGGGGAACCCCTCTGGAAACACCATATATTTT.

The chain carries TRBV19 and TRBJ1-1, with 7 bases fitting TRBD1. The junction had 1 base not matched to a gene; V was cut back by 2 bases and J by 1 base. Germline V CDR1 and CDR2: LNHDA, SQIVND (reference sequence). The CDR3 is made up of 14 amino acids. Here the CDR3 DNA reads TGTGCCAGTAGTATAAACAGGGGGAACACTGAAGCTTTCTTT. It yields the protein CASSINRGNTEAFF.

V is TRBV21-1 and J is TRBJ2-4. TRBV21-1 is recorded as a pseudogene. CDR3 length: 16 residues. The CDR3 region is CASSTVKVTAKNIQYF. DNA of the CDR3: TGTGCCAGCAGCACAGTGAAGGTGACGGCCAAAAACATTCAGTACTTC.

This clone has a handful of counts. The chain combines TRBV5-4 with TRBJ1-4, with unresolved D. Germline CDR1 SGHNT, CDR2 YYREEE (reference sequence). V was cut by 1 base and J by 6 bases, with 13 bases left in between. The CDR3 totals 15 residues. CDR3 in DNA: TGTGCCAGCAGCTTGTCCCCGACACCGGATGAAAAACTGTTTTTT. This sequence encodes CASSLSPTPDEKLFF.

V gene TRBV7-2 combines with J gene TRBJ1-5, with D tentatively TRBD1 (6 bases). The CDR3 is 18 residues long. Trimming pared 5 bases from V and 0 bases from J, leaving 20 bases between. The germline CDR1 and CDR2 sequences are SGHTA and FQGNSA. The CDR3 sequence: CASSGVMGAIASNQPQHF. CDR3 DNA sequence: TGTGCCAGCAGCGGGGTCATGGGGGCCATTGCTAGCAATCAGCCCCAGCATTTT.

By share, this clone ranks as medium-sized. V usage is TRBV11-2 and J usage is TRBJ2-5; TRBD2 agrees at 13 bases. The ends lost 2 bases at V and 5 bases at J; junction bases unmatched: 8. Germline loops: CDR1 SGHAT, CDR2 FQNNGV. The CDR3 has 17 amino acids. The CDR3 region is CASSLLITSGGAETQYF. CDR3 sequence (DNA): TGTGCCAGCAGCTTACTCATTACTAGCGGGGGGGCCGAGACCCAGTACTTC.

The chain joins TRBV7-2 to TRBJ2-4; TRBD1 matches 9 bases. This CDR3 has 15 residues. Germline V gene data show CDR1 as SGHTA and CDR2 as FQGNSA. The V and J ends lost 2 bases and 9 bases, in that order; junction bases with no gene match: 8. This chain's CDR3 is CASSLRNRGRGIQYF. CDR3 nucleotides: TGTGCCAGCAGCTTAAGAAACAGGGGGCGCGGCATTCAGTACTTC.

This clone was seen only a few times. At one boundary the junction diverges from the germline segment, which might be a read error. The chain carries TRBV7-2 and TRBJ2-1, with 9 bases identical to TRBD2. Looked up from germline, CDR1 is SGHTA and CDR2 is FQGNSA. The CDR3 has 14 residues. The CDR3 nucleotides are TGTGCCAGCAGCTTAGGTGGGACTAGCAATCAGCAGTTCTTC. This sequence encodes CASSLGGTSNQQFF.

The CDR3 region is CASSLGTSFGHGETQYF. CDR3 nucleotide sequence: TGCGCCAGCAGCTTGGGGACATCTTTTGGCCATGGGGAGACCCAGTACTTC. V and J are TRBV5-1 and TRBJ2-5; the D gene is possibly TRBD1 (5 bases). Germline lookup yields CDR1 SGHRS and CDR2 YFSETQ. The CDR3 contains 17 residues. V lost 0 bases and J 5 bases, leaving 20 bases between the germline ends.

The table lists this clone with a few counts. The rearrangement joins TRBV5-1 to TRBJ2-1; 10 bases line up with TRBD1. The V and J ends lost 0 bases and 6 bases, in that order; junction bases with no gene match: 3. Germline V gene sequence: CDR1 SGHRS, CDR2 YFSETQ. The CDR3 totals 15 residues. The CDR3 is CASSLEGTGVNEQFF. The CDR3 nucleotides are TGCGCCAGCAGCTTGGAGGGGACAGGGGTCAATGAGCAGTTCTTC.

The chain joins TRBV30 to TRBJ1-2, with 10 bases matching TRBD1. The CDR3 sequence is 13 residues long. Germline V gene sequence: CDR1 GTSNPN, CDR2 SVGIG (reference sequence). With 4 bases clipped from V and 7 bases from J, the junction kept 6 bases outside the gene matches. The CDR3 DNA reads as TGTGCCTGGAACCGACAGGGGGCAGGTGGCTACACCTTC. This encodes CAWNRQGAGGYTF.

Concerning this clone: A much bigger clone sits one base away, suggesting this may be a read error. Other DNA sequences in the sample encode the same CDR3. The genes are TRBV7-3 and TRBJ2-3; D remains unclear. V was clipped by 5 bases and J by 3 bases, with 12 bases between them. Germline CDR1 reads SGHTA; CDR2 reads FQGTGA. The CDR3 runs to 14 residues. The CDR3 sequence: CASSLYSRTDTQYF. CDR3 sequence (DNA): TGTGCCAGCAGCCTATACAGTCGGACAGATACGCAGTATTTT.

This sequence joins TRBV10-3 and TRBJ1-3; D gene unclear. The CDR3 has 11 amino acids. The V gene's germline CDR1 is ENHRY and CDR2 SYGVKD. Trimming took 3 bases from V and 7 from J, leaving 4 bases between them. The CDR3 DNA sequence: TGTGCCATCAGTGAATCTAACACCATATATTTT. Translated, it gives CAISESNTIYF.

This clone came up a few times. This sequence joins TRBV6-1 and TRBJ1-2, with unresolved D. This CDR3 has 13 amino acids. V was pared by 1 base and J by 4 bases, with 7 bases between. Germline CDR1 reads MNHNS; CDR2 reads SASEGT. CDR3 sequence (DNA): TGTGCCAGCAGTGAAGGGGGATCCTATGGCTACACCTTC. Encoded protein: CASSEGGSYGYTF.

The chain joins TRBV5-4 to TRBJ2-1, with 9 bases identical to TRBD1. J lost 7 bases, V lost 2 bases, and 16 bases had no gene match. The CDR3 contains 18 residues. The germline CDR1 and CDR2 sequences are SGHNT and YYREEE (reference sequence). CDR3 region: CASSFGLAASGQGNEQFF. CDR3 bases: TGTGCCAGCAGCTTTGGCCTTGCGGCTAGCGGACAGGGGAATGAGCAGTTCTTC. Full variable domain (remainder filled in from reference TRBV5-4 and TRBJ2-1): ETGVTQSPTHLIKTRGQQVTLRCSSQSGHNTVSWYQQALGQGPQFIFQYYREEENGRGNFPPRFSGLQFPNYSSELNVNALELDDSALYLCASSFGLAASGQGNEQFFGPGTRLTVL.

The sample holds one count of this clone. The junction does not match germline at one end; this may be a read error. The V call is TRBV4-1, the J call TRBJ2-6; TRBD1 might be the D (6 bases). This CDR3 spans 15 amino acids. Germline V gives CDR1 MGHRA, CDR2 YSYEKL. The CDR3 nucleotides read TGCGTCAGCAGCCGAGCAGGGGTAGGGGCCAACGTCCTGACTTTC. It specifies CVSSRAGVGANVLTF.

Comments on this clone: A much larger clone lies one base from this, so it may be a read error. The gene calls are TRBV5-1 and TRBJ2-2, with D tentatively TRBD1 (6 bases). The germline V gene encodes CDR1 SGHRS and CDR2 YFSETQ. This CDR3 has 16 residues. In nucleotides, the CDR3 is TGCACCAGCAGCTTGGTGGGGGCGCATAAAACCGGGGAGCTGTTTTTT. It specifies CTSSLVGAHKTGELFF.

This clone was picked up a small number of times. This chain links TRBV7-9 with TRBJ2-1; 8 nucleotides line up with TRBD2. Germline assignment: CDR1 SEHNR and CDR2 FQNEAQ (reference sequence). CDR3 size: 15 residues. After removal of 1 base from V and 4 bases from J, the junction contained 3 bases not matched to a gene. The CDR3, as DNA: TGTGCCAGCAGCTTAGAGCTAGCGGGTTACAATGAGCAGTTCTTC. It encodes CASSLELAGYNEQFF.

The gene calls are TRBV11-2 and TRBJ2-5, with D possibly matching TRBD1 (6 bases). The CDR3 runs 13 residues. V shed 3 bases and J shed 5 bases, with 10 bases lying between them. From germline, CDR1 is SGHAT and CDR2 FQNNGV. CDR3 nucleotides: TGTGCCAGCAGCTTGGGGGCCCGGGAGACCCAGTACTTC. Protein: CASSLGARETQYF.

The sample holds a few counts of this clone. This specimen includes other DNA sequences encoding the same CDR3. The chain combines TRBV6-5 with TRBJ2-2; D is undetermined. In germline, CDR1 is MNHEY, CDR2 SVGAGI. The CDR3 is 13 residues long. Trimming removed 11 bases at V and 2 bases at J, with 12 bases between. The CDR3 loop is CASRRGNTGELFF. The DNA of the CDR3 is TGTGCCTCTAGGAGAGGTAACACCGGGGAGCTGTTTTTT.

This rearrangement joins TRBV6-1 to TRBJ2-7; a weak D match, TRBD1 (6 bases). Germline V lookup: CDR1 MNHNS, CDR2 SASEGT. V was trimmed by 6 bases and J by 5 bases, leaving 20 bases between them. The CDR3 loop spans 15 amino acids. The CDR3 loop reads CASRRAHRVVHEQYF. CDR3 coding DNA: TGTGCCAGCAGGCGGGCTCACAGGGTAGTCCACGAGCAGTACTTC.

In its sample, this clone was seen a few times. The chain carries TRBV2 and TRBJ1-2; 10 nucleotides line up with TRBD1. Germline V gene sequence: CDR1 SNHLY, CDR2 FYNNEI. J gave up 5 bases and V 6 bases, and 3 bases lay outside the gene matches. This CDR3 is built from 13 residues. The CDR3, as DNA: TGTGCCAGCAGCGGGGACAGGGGATATGGCTACACCTTC. The encoded protein is CASSGDRGYGYTF. Combining the CDR3 with reference TRBV2 and TRBJ1-2 gives the whole variable domain EPEVTQTPSHQVTQMGQEVILRCVPISNHLYFYWYRQILGQKVEFLVSFYNNEISEKSEIFDDQFSVERPDGSNFTLKIRSTKLEDSAMYFCASSGDRGYGYTFGSGTRLTVV.

This clone was seen a handful of times. The chain carries TRBV7-9 and TRBJ1-1, with unresolved D. CDR1 and CDR2 (germline): SEHNR, FQNEAQ (reference sequence). The CDR3 has 12 amino acids. Trimming took off 1 base at V and 6 bases at J, with 6 bases between the two ends. The CDR3 sequence: CASSLVGPEAFF. The DNA of the CDR3 is TGTGCCAGCAGCTTAGTTGGGCCTGAAGCTTTCTTT.

Sample share makes this clone medium-sized. The genes are TRBV11-2 and TRBJ2-2, with a weak D call TRBD1 (6 bases). The V gene lost 8 bases and the J gene lost 5 bases, with 21 bases spanning the gap. Per the germline V gene, CDR1 is SGHAT and CDR2 is FQNNGV. This CDR3 is 16 amino acids long. CDR3 coding DNA: TGTGCCAGCGAGGGGGATCGTGGGCTCTATACCGGGGAGCTGTTTTTT. Protein: CASEGDRGLYTGELFF. The whole variable domain, filled in from reference TRBV11-2 and TRBJ2-2, reads EAGVAQSPRYKIIEKRQSVAFWCNPISGHATLYWYQQILGQGPKLLIQFQNNGVVDDSQLPKDRFSAERLKGVDSTLKIQPAKLEDSAVYLCASEGDRGLYTGELFFGEGSRLTVL.